Listed below are T cell receptor beta chains from one sample, sequenced in a study of T cell changes during pregnancy in multiple sclerosis. Method: immunoSEQ multiplex PCR; TCRdb's copy keeps in-frame clones and lacks some. The table shows about 70,000 clones, with approximately 89% occurring only once. Sequences were derived from peripheral blood, sampled in the third trimester of pregnancy. The receptors come from a female donor in good health, enrolled as a control in a pregnancy study. Both conserved end residues are part of each CDR3. A D gene is named only where the DNA matches it firmly. Only part of the rows carry a size: once, few, many, or a class if the clone is expanded.

CDR3 DNA: TGTGCCAGCTCACCAGGGAGGGATGAAAAACTGTTTTTT; CDR3 protein: CASSPGRDEKLFF; clone size: .; V gene: TRBV18; J gene: TRBJ1-4; D gene: .
CDR3 DNA: TGTGCCTGGAGTGTAGCGGGGGCGAACACCATATATTTT; CDR3 protein: CAWSVAGANTIYF; clone size: .; V gene: TRBV30; J gene: TRBJ1-3; D gene: .
CDR3 DNA: TGTGCCAGCAGTCCCGGGACAGGGCAGTACTATGGCTACACCTTC; CDR3 protein: CASSPGTGQYYGYTF; clone size: .; V gene: TRBV6-5; J gene: TRBJ1-2; D gene: TRBD1
CDR3 DNA: TGTGCCAGCTCACCACGACGGGGGGACGAGCAGTACTTC; CDR3 protein: CASSPRRGDEQYF; clone size: once; V gene: TRBV18; J gene: TRBJ2-7; D gene: TRBD2
CDR3 DNA: TGTGCCAGCAGCTTGGCAAGCGGGGATACGCAGTATTTT; CDR3 protein: CASSLASGDTQYF; clone size: once; V gene: TRBV7-9; J gene: TRBJ2-3; D gene: .
CDR3 DNA: TGTGCCAGCTCACCCTTCCCCCCTGGAGGGAAGGGCTCCTACGAGCAGTACTTC; CDR3 protein: CASSPFPPGGKGSYEQYF; clone size: .; V gene: TRBV18; J gene: TRBJ2-7; D gene: .
CDR3 DNA: TGTGCCAGCAGCTTGGTTAAGGGGGCAGGGAGTGGCTACACCTTC; CDR3 protein: CASSLVKGAGSGYTF; clone size: .; V gene: TRBV7-6; J gene: TRBJ1-2; D gene: TRBD1
CDR3 DNA: TGTGCCAGCAGTAAGAAAGGACAGGGGAGCGAGACCCAGTACTTC; CDR3 protein: CASSKKGQGSETQYF; clone size: .; V gene: TRBV28; J gene: TRBJ2-5; D gene: TRBD1
CDR3 DNA: TGCGCCAGCAGCTTAGCGGCTGATACCGGGGAGCTGTTTTTT; CDR3 protein: CASSLAADTGELFF; clone size: .; V gene: TRBV5-1; J gene: TRBJ2-2; D gene: .
CDR3 DNA: TGTGCCACCACACTAGCGGGGACCTACGAGCAGTACTTC; CDR3 protein: CATTLAGTYEQYF; clone size: .; V gene: TRBV6-1; J gene: TRBJ2-7; D gene: TRBD2
CDR3 DNA: TGTGCCAGCAGCTTCGGGACAGGGGATGAAAAACTGTTTTTT; CDR3 protein: CASSFGTGDEKLFF; clone size: .; V gene: TRBV7-6; J gene: TRBJ1-4; D gene: TRBD1
CDR3 DNA: TGTGCCAGCAGTTCCCCGACTAGCGGGAGCGGCGAGCAGTACTTC; CDR3 protein: CASSSPTSGSGEQYF; clone size: many; V gene: TRBV27; J gene: TRBJ2-7; D gene: TRBD2
CDR3 DNA: TGTGCCAGCAGCTTAGACGTTCTGCGGCAGCAAGAGACCCAGTACTTC; CDR3 protein: CASSLDVLRQQETQYF; clone size: .; V gene: TRBV7-2; J gene: TRBJ2-5; D gene: .
CDR3 DNA: TGTGCCAGCAGCTTATCCAGGCCCAACACAGATACGCAGTATTTT; CDR3 protein: CASSLSRPNTDTQYF; clone size: once; V gene: TRBV7-9; J gene: TRBJ2-3; D gene: .
CDR3 DNA: TGTGCCAGTAGTCCCTTCGGGACAGGGATGGACGAGCAGTACTTC; CDR3 protein: CASSPFGTGMDEQYF; clone size: .; V gene: TRBV19; J gene: TRBJ2-7; D gene: TRBD1
CDR3 DNA: TGTGCCAGCAGTGGACAGGGGGCCTTCTCTGGGGCCAACGTCCTGACTTTC; CDR3 protein: CASSGQGAFSGANVLTF; clone size: once; V gene: TRBV6-1; J gene: TRBJ2-6; D gene: TRBD1
CDR3 DNA: TGTGCCAGTAGTCCCTCGCCTGCGGGTCAGCCCCAGCATTTT; CDR3 protein: CASSPSPAGQPQHF; clone size: .; V gene: TRBV19; J gene: TRBJ1-5; D gene: .
CDR3 DNA: TGTGCCAGCAGTTTATATAGAGATACGCAGTATTTT; CDR3 protein: CASSLYRDTQYF; clone size: .; V gene: TRBV27; J gene: TRBJ2-3; D gene: .
CDR3 DNA: TGTGCCAGCAGTATGCAGGGGGCGGCAAAGAATGAAAAACTGTTTTTT; CDR3 protein: CASSMQGAAKNEKLFF; clone size: .; V gene: TRBV27; J gene: TRBJ1-4; D gene: TRBD1
CDR3 DNA: TGTGCCAGCAGCGTAGTCCCAGGGGGCACAACCAACGTCCTGACTTTC; CDR3 protein: CASSVVPGGTTNVLTF; clone size: .; V gene: TRBV9; J gene: TRBJ2-6; D gene: TRBD1
CDR3 DNA: TGTGCCAGCACTACAGGGTTCCTTAATAATTCACCCCTCCACTTT; CDR3 protein: CASTTGFLNNSPLHF; clone size: few; V gene: TRBV28; J gene: TRBJ1-6; D gene: .
CDR3 DNA: TGTGCCAGCAGTCCCAAAATGTTTGGGACCAGGGGCTATGGCTACACCTTC; CDR3 protein: CASSPKMFGTRGYGYTF; clone size: .; V gene: TRBV27; J gene: TRBJ1-2; D gene: .
CDR3 DNA: TGTGCCAGCTCACAGTTGGTCAGGGATTCTGGCTACACCTTC; CDR3 protein: CASSQLVRDSGYTF; clone size: .; V gene: TRBV18; J gene: TRBJ1-2; D gene: .
CDR3 DNA: TGTGCCAGCAGCCTCACTAGCGGGTCGGAGACCCAGTACTTC; CDR3 protein: CASSLTSGSETQYF; clone size: .; V gene: TRBV7-8; J gene: TRBJ2-5; D gene: TRBD2
CDR3 DNA: TGTGCCAGCGCCCGACAGGGTCTGGGCTCTGGAAACACCATATATTTT; CDR3 protein: CASARQGLGSGNTIYF; clone size: .; V gene: TRBV18; J gene: TRBJ1-3; D gene: TRBD1
CDR3 DNA: TGTGCCAGCAGCCTTAGCGGGGGGGCAGATACGCAGTATTTT; CDR3 protein: CASSLSGGADTQYF; clone size: once; V gene: TRBV7-3; J gene: TRBJ2-3; D gene: TRBD2
CDR3 DNA: TGTGCCAGCAGCATACAGGGGGCTGACACCGGGGAGCTGTTTTTT; CDR3 protein: CASSIQGADTGELFF; clone size: .; V gene: TRBV28; J gene: TRBJ2-2; D gene: TRBD1
CDR3 DNA: TGTGCCAGCAGCGGGGAACAGGGGGCGGGTGGCTACACCTTC; CDR3 protein: CASSGEQGAGGYTF; clone size: .; V gene: TRBV7-9; J gene: TRBJ1-2; D gene: TRBD1
CDR3 DNA: TGTGCCAGCAGGCGACGAACCGGGACAGGGGGAAGTGTGGGGGAGACCCAGTACTTC; CDR3 protein: CASRRRTGTGGSVGETQYF; clone size: .; V gene: TRBV27; J gene: TRBJ2-5; D gene: TRBD1
CDR3 DNA: TGTGCCAGCAGCTTACGCACTAGCGGGGGACTCTCGAGCACAGATACGCAGTATTTT; CDR3 protein: CASSLRTSGGLSSTDTQYF; clone size: .; V gene: TRBV11-2; J gene: TRBJ2-3; D gene: TRBD2
CDR3 DNA: TGTGCCTGGACAGGGGCGAACACCGGGGAGCTGTTTTTT; CDR3 protein: CAWTGANTGELFF; clone size: .; V gene: TRBV30; J gene: TRBJ2-2; D gene: .
CDR3 DNA: TGTGCCAGCAGCCCGGGACAGGGGGTGACTGAAGCTTTCTTT; CDR3 protein: CASSPGQGVTEAFF; clone size: .; V gene: TRBV7-9; J gene: TRBJ1-1; D gene: TRBD1
CDR3 DNA: TGTGCCAGCAGCTCCGGGGGGTTCGCCTACAATGAGCAGTTCTTC; CDR3 protein: CASSSGGFAYNEQFF; clone size: .; V gene: TRBV5-6; J gene: TRBJ2-1; D gene: TRBD2
CDR3 DNA: TGTGCCAGCTCACCGACTAGCGGGACAGGGATCACCGGGGAGCTGTTTTTT; CDR3 protein: CASSPTSGTGITGELFF; clone size: .; V gene: TRBV18; J gene: TRBJ2-2; D gene: TRBD2
CDR3 DNA: TGCGCCAGCAGCCAGCGGGCATCCGGGGCCAACGTCCTGACTTTC; CDR3 protein: CASSQRASGANVLTF; clone size: .; V gene: TRBV4-1; J gene: TRBJ2-6; D gene: .
CDR3 DNA: TGCGCCAGCACGATTGCCACCGGGATACAAAACAATGAGCAGTTCTTC; CDR3 protein: CASTIATGIQNNEQFF; clone size: .; V gene: TRBV5-1; J gene: TRBJ2-1; D gene: .
CDR3 DNA: TGTGCCAGCAGCTTAGCGCAGGGGGCCACTGAAGCTTTCTTT; CDR3 protein: CASSLAQGATEAFF; clone size: .; V gene: TRBV7-2; J gene: TRBJ1-1; D gene: TRBD1
CDR3 DNA: TGCGCCAGCAGCGACCGACAGGTCCCTGGAAACACCATATATTTT; CDR3 protein: CASSDRQVPGNTIYF; clone size: .; V gene: TRBV5-1; J gene: TRBJ1-3; D gene: .
CDR3 DNA: TGCGCCAGCAGCTTGGTGCCAGGGGGCAACTACGAGCAGTACTTC; CDR3 protein: CASSLVPGGNYEQYF; clone size: .; V gene: TRBV5-1; J gene: TRBJ2-7; D gene: TRBD1
CDR3 DNA: TGTGCCAGCAGTCGGCAGGGGGCAGGAGGAGGCTACACCTTC; CDR3 protein: CASSRQGAGGGYTF; clone size: .; V gene: TRBV6-1; J gene: TRBJ1-2; D gene: TRBD1